This TCR beta chain appears in the sequencing data of a study of vaccination and CD4 T cells after COVID-19. On the study more broadly: Sampling that followed vaccination took place a median approximately 70 days after dose two, within a range of 14 to 241.

The treatment was: approximately 11-day PBMC culture with coronavirus spike peptide pools or control peptides (ViraFEST assay). ViraFEST sequenced TCRs after peptide-pool expansion of antigen-specific T cells. Cultures used two million PBMCs per well, roughly 9.8 IU/ml IL-2 and 8.5 to 10 ug/ml peptides. To note about this clonotype: What it recognizes is unknown.

Oncomine TCR Beta short-read sequencing was applied to DNA from cultured CD4+ T cells. TCRdb recomputed calls from the PCR reads with MiXCR, one row per CDR3 protein. The data contain fewer than 4,500 distinct CDR3 sequences, less than 45% of them singletons. The CDR3 consists of 13 residues. Germline loops: CDR1 MRHNA, CDR2 SNTAGT. Between the trimmed V and J ends, which lost 5 bases and 4 bases, there was a span of 9 bases. The rearrangement joins TRBV6-4 to TRBJ1-5; D might be TRBD1 (6 bases). The sample consisted of CD4+ T cells from blood, cultured in vitro. The sequence was obtained from a human donor who had recovered from COVID-19. CDR3 sequence (DNA): TGTGCCAGCAGTCAGGGGAGTAATCAGCCCCAGCATTTT. Amino acids: CASSQGSNQPQHF.